The clone carrying this TCR beta chain was seen a handful of times. Its antigen is not known. The data were taken from a study of blood T cells in healthy people across ages. The germline gives CDR1 SGHAT, CDR2 FQNNGV. CDR3 length: 15 amino acids. Trimming removed 5 bases from V and 0 bases from J, with 14 bases in between. Findings and caveats of the study: Estimated diversity, derived from one million T cells, was regarded as an underestimate. Older age coincided with a roughly linear decline in TCR beta diversity per million T cells.

Researchers isolated at least 6 million PBMCs per sample. It was with a sample-barcoded 5' primer and a J-beta primer mix that a second PCR of about 6 to 12 cycles was run. MiXCR, run by TCRdb on the 5' RACE reads, gives a single entry per CDR3 protein. The sample carries 750,000 to 950,000 distinct CDR3 sequences, about 48% recorded once. The chain is built from TRBV11-2 and TRBJ2-7; no reliable D call. This TCR was sampled from an elderly man in good health. Sequencing was carried out using blood. The CDR3 here is CASSPVQVSSYEQYF. DNA for the CDR3: TGTGCCAGCAGCCCCGTTCAGGTGAGCTCCTACGAGCAGTACTTC.